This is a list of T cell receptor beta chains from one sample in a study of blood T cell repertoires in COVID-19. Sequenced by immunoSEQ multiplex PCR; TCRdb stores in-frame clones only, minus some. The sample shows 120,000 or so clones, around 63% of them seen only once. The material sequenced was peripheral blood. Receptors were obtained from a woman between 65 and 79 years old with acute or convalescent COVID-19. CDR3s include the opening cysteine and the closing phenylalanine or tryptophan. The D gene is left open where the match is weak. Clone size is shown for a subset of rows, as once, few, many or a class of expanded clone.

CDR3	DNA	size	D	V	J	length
CSVGGLAGNNEQFF	TGCAGCGTTGGGGGACTAGCGGGCAACAATGAGCAGTTCTTC	.	TRBD2	TRBV29-1	TRBJ2-1	14
CASSQRTSGNADTQYF	TGTGCCAGCAGCCAGAGGACTAGCGGGAATGCAGATACGCAGTATTTT	.	TRBD2	TRBV4-2	TRBJ2-3	16
CASRNRDTNTDTQYF	TGTGCCAGCAGGAACCGGGACACAAACACAGATACGCAGTATTTT	.	.	TRBV2	TRBJ2-3	15
CASSRQGSSEQYF	TGTGCCAGCAGCCGACAGGGGTCGAGCGAGCAGTACTTC	.	TRBD1	TRBV11-1	TRBJ2-7	13
CASSSGTIYEQYF	TGTGCCAGCAGCTCAGGGACTATCTACGAGCAGTACTTC	.	TRBD2	TRBV11-3	TRBJ2-7	13
CASTAFPGNTEAFF	TGCGCCAGCACAGCCTTCCCGGGGAACACTGAAGCTTTCTTT	once	.	TRBV5-1	TRBJ1-1	14
CATSQMRGSNYGYTF	TGTGCCACCAGCCAAATGCGGGGTTCTAACTATGGCTACACCTTC	.	.	TRBV15	TRBJ1-2	15
CASSIQGQGHEQYF	TGTGCCAGTAGTATACAAGGACAGGGCCACGAGCAGTACTTC	.	TRBD1	TRBV19	TRBJ2-7	14
CASSDGGVMWNTEAFF	TGTGCCAGCAGCGACGGGGGGGTTATGTGGAACACTGAAGCTTTCTTT	.	.	TRBV13	TRBJ1-1	16
CASSLGGASHNEQFF	TGTGCCAGCAGTTTAGGGGGGGCCAGTCACAATGAGCAGTTCTTC	.	.	TRBV28	TRBJ2-1	15
CASSFIAGGYNEQFF	TGTGCCAGCAGCTTCATAGCGGGAGGCTACAATGAGCAGTTCTTC	.	TRBD2	TRBV5-4	TRBJ2-1	15
CASKGSRAGELFF	TGTGCCAGCAAGGGTTCCAGGGCCGGGGAGCTGTTTTTT	.	.	TRBV2	TRBJ2-2	13
CASSLLGPTDTQYF	TGTGCCAGCAGCCTCCTGGGGCCCACAGATACGCAGTATTTT	.	.	TRBV2	TRBJ2-3	14
CASSIPRGNSYNEQFF	TGTGCCAGCAGCATACCCCGGGGTAACTCCTACAATGAGCAGTTCTTC	.	.	TRBV14	TRBJ2-1	16
CASSQDRASGGAPADTQYF	TGTGCCAGCAGCCAAGATAGGGCTAGCGGGGGGGCCCCCGCAGATACGCAGTATTTT	.	TRBD2	TRBV14	TRBJ2-3	19
CASRELGDYGYTF	TGTGCCAGCCGGGAATTAGGAGACTATGGCTACACCTTC	.	.	TRBV19	TRBJ1-2	13
CASSYRGSGNTIYF	TGCGCCAGCAGCTACAGGGGGTCTGGAAACACCATATATTTT	.	TRBD1	TRBV5-1	TRBJ1-3	14
CASGPRAGDTQYF	TGCGCCAGTGGGCCCCGAGCGGGAGATACGCAGTATTTT	.	.	TRBV5-1	TRBJ2-3	13
CAWAWWGEPRDTQYF	TGTGCCTGGGCGTGGTGGGGGGAGCCGAGAGATACGCAGTATTTT	.	.	TRBV30	TRBJ2-3	15
CASSQLVAGGLTGATEKLFF	TGCGCCAGCAGCCAATTGGTTGCAGGGGGATTGACAGGTGCTACAGAAAAACTGTTTTTT	.	TRBD1	TRBV4-3	TRBJ1-4	20
CASSSRTGSGNTIYF	TGCGCCAGCAGCTCCCGGACAGGGTCGGGAAACACCATATATTTT	.	TRBD1	TRBV5-1	TRBJ1-3	15
CASSRQEYSNQPQHF	TGTGCCAGCAGTCGACAGGAATATAGCAATCAGCCCCAGCATTTT	.	.	TRBV28	TRBJ1-5	15
CASSPAASFVWDEQFF	TGTGCCAGCAGCCCGGCGGCTAGCTTTGTATGGGATGAGCAGTTCTTC	.	.	TRBV7-3	TRBJ2-1	16
CSVPGQRNEQFF	TGCAGCGTCCCGGGACAGAGAAATGAGCAGTTCTTC	.	TRBD1	TRBV29-1	TRBJ2-1	12
CAVDRENLDEQYF	TGTGCCGTGGACAGGGAAAACCTAGACGAGCAGTACTTC	.	TRBD1	TRBV30	TRBJ2-7	13
CASSFLQGIQETQYF	TGTGCCAGCAGTTTTCTACAGGGGATCCAAGAGACCCAGTACTTC	once	TRBD1	TRBV6-6	TRBJ2-5	15
CASSTPRTSAGTDTQYF	TGTGCCAGCAGCACCCCCCGGACTAGCGCGGGCACAGATACGCAGTATTTT	.	TRBD2	TRBV7-9	TRBJ2-3	17
CASSQPAGVGYEQYF	TGTGCCAGCAGCCAACCAGCAGGGGTAGGCTACGAGCAGTACTTC	.	.	TRBV11-2	TRBJ2-7	15
CASSYSSFNRLFF	TGTGCCAGCAGTTACTCGAGTTTTAACAGACTGTTTTTT	.	.	TRBV6-5	TRBJ2-2	13
CSAEGDTYEQYF	TGCAGCGCCGAGGGTGATACCTACGAGCAGTACTTC	.	.	TRBV29-1	TRBJ2-7	12
CASSPRGLAPTDTQYF	TGTGCCAGCAGTCCCCGGGGACTAGCTCCCACAGATACGCAGTATTTT	.	TRBD2	TRBV25-1	TRBJ2-3	16
CASSPPGQGATEAFF	TGTGCCAGTAGTCCACCGGGACAGGGGGCGACTGAAGCTTTCTTT	few	TRBD1	TRBV19	TRBJ1-1	15
CASSYSDRGYEQYF	TGTGCCAGCAGTTACTCGGACAGGGGTTACGAGCAGTACTTC	.	TRBD1	TRBV6-5	TRBJ2-7	14
CASSLRTSGGKTQYF	TGCGCCAGCAGCTTGAGGACTAGCGGGGGGAAGACCCAGTACTTC	few	TRBD2	TRBV5-1	TRBJ2-5	15
CASSVSGQLAEAFF	TGTGCCAGCAGCGTGTCCGGACAGCTCGCTGAAGCTTTCTTT	.	.	TRBV9	TRBJ1-1	14
CASSQDFRSSYNSPLHF	TGCGCCAGCAGCCAAGATTTCCGGAGCTCCTATAATTCACCCCTCCACTTT	.	.	TRBV4-3	TRBJ1-6	17
CASTLMQGANSPLHF	TGTGCCAGTACTTTGATGCAGGGGGCGAATTCACCCCTCCACTTT	.	TRBD1	TRBV3-1/TRBV3-2	TRBJ1-6	15
CAWTGQGNYGYTF	TGTGCCTGGACGGGACAGGGGAACTATGGCTACACCTTC	.	TRBD1	TRBV30	TRBJ1-2	13
CASSHDRAGAYEQYF	TGTGCCAGCTCACACGACAGGGCGGGCGCCTACGAGCAGTACTTC	few	TRBD1	TRBV18	TRBJ2-7	15
CASSLGPDTEQYF	TGTGCCAGCAGCTTAGGCCCCGACACGGAGCAGTACTTC	.	.	TRBV7-2	TRBJ2-7	13
CASSGRGLYNEQFF	TGTGCCAGCAGTGGGCGGGGCCTCTACAATGAGCAGTTCTTC	.	.	TRBV2	TRBJ2-1	14
CASSQSNRGYSYEQYF	TGTGCCAGCAGCCAAAGTAACAGGGGATACTCCTACGAGCAGTACTTC	.	TRBD1	TRBV14	TRBJ2-7	16
CASSLQREALRDTQYF	TGTGCCAGCAGTTTGCAGCGGGAGGCCCTTCGGGATACGCAGTATTTT	.	TRBD2	TRBV28	TRBJ2-3	16
CASNAGQNTEAFF	TGTGCCAGCAACGCGGGGCAGAACACTGAAGCTTTCTTT	.	.	TRBV7-9	TRBJ1-1	13
CACFPGTSGRSSQYF	TGTGCCTGTTTCCCCGGGACTAGCGGGAGGTCGTCCCAGTACTTC	.	TRBD2	TRBV30	TRBJ2-5	15
CSAQGLDGYTF	TGCAGCGCACAGGGGTTGGATGGCTACACCTTC	.	TRBD1	TRBV29-1	TRBJ1-2	11
CASSQRGIVPEQYF	TGTGCCAGCAGCCAAAGGGGAATAGTTCCCGAGCAGTACTTC	.	.	TRBV3-1/TRBV3-2	TRBJ2-7	14
CASSPGTGGTEAFF	TGTGCCAGTTCCCCAGGGACAGGGGGGACTGAAGCTTTCTTT	.	TRBD1	TRBV3-1/TRBV3-2	TRBJ1-1	14
CASSSLTGDYGYTF	TGTGCCAGCAGCAGCTTGACAGGAGACTATGGCTACACCTTC	.	.	TRBV5-4	TRBJ1-2	14
CSVEVGQAETQYF	TGCAGCGTTGAGGTGGGACAGGCAGAGACCCAGTACTTC	.	TRBD1	TRBV29-1	TRBJ2-5	13
CASSIVYREWETQYF	TGTGCCAGTAGTATAGTATACAGGGAGTGGGAGACCCAGTACTTC	once	.	TRBV19	TRBJ2-5	15
CASSGLGTSGASYNEQFF	TGTGCCAGCAGTGGCCTCGGGACTAGCGGGGCCTCCTACAATGAGCAGTTCTTC	.	TRBD2	TRBV2	TRBJ2-1	18
CASSSPRGTRSTEAFF	TGTGCCAGCAGCTCACCCAGGGGGACAAGGAGCACTGAAGCTTTCTTT	.	TRBD1	TRBV5-6	TRBJ1-1	16
CASSRQQAGGPGNEQFF	TGCGCCAGCAGCCGACAACAAGCGGGAGGGCCGGGCAATGAGCAGTTCTTC	once	TRBD2	TRBV5-1	TRBJ2-1	17
CASSPMLGANTEAFF	TGTGCCAGCAGCCCAATGCTAGGGGCGAACACTGAAGCTTTCTTT	.	.	TRBV28	TRBJ1-1	15
CAISPGSGSGTGELFF	TGTGCCATCAGCCCCGGCAGCGGGAGCGGCACCGGGGAGCTGTTTTTT	few	TRBD2	TRBV10-3	TRBJ2-2	16